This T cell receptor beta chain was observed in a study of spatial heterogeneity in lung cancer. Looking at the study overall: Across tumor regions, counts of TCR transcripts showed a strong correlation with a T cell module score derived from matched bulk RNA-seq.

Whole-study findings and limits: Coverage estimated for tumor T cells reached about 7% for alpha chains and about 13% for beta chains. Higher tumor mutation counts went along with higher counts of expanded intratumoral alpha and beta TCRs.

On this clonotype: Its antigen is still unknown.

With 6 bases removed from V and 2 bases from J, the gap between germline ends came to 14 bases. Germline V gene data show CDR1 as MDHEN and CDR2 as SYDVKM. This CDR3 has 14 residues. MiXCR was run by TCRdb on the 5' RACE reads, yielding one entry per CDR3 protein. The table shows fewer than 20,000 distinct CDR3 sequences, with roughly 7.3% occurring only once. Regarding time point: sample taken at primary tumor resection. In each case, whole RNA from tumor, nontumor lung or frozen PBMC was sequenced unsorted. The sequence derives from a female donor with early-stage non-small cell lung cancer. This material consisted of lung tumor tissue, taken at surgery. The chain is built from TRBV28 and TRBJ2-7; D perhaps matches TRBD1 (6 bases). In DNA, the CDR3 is TGTGCCAGCAGACCGACAGGAGGACCCTACGAGCAGTACTTC. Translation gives CASRPTGGPYEQYF.